The rows below give T cell receptor beta chains drawn from one sample of a study of blood T cell repertoires in COVID-19. Here immunoSEQ multiplex PCR was the method, and the copy in TCRdb shows in-frame clones only, minus some. The table includes roughly 150,000 clones, almost 85% detected once. The source material was peripheral blood. The receptors come from a man aged 50 or older with acute or convalescent COVID-19. The CDR3 runs from the conserved cysteine through the conserved F or W. A D gene is named only where the DNA matches it firmly. Expanded clones are given a class, and other clones once, few, many or no size at all.

v_call: TRBV27; j_call: TRBJ1-2; cdr3_length: 14; clone_size: .; d_call: .; cdr3_nt: TGTGCCAGCAGTTTACAGGGCCGCAACTATGGCTACACCTTC; cdr3_aa: CASSLQGRNYGYTF
v_call: TRBV7-9; j_call: TRBJ2-7; cdr3_length: 12; clone_size: .; d_call: .; cdr3_nt: TGTGCCAGCAGCTCCGGATGGAGAGAGCAGTACTTC; cdr3_aa: CASSSGWREQYF
v_call: TRBV30; j_call: TRBJ2-5; cdr3_length: 15; clone_size: .; d_call: TRBD2; cdr3_nt: TGTGCCTGGAGTCTGGGACTAGCGGGAGGTGAGACCCAGTACTTC; cdr3_aa: CAWSLGLAGGETQYF
v_call: TRBV2; j_call: TRBJ2-1; cdr3_length: 17; clone_size: .; d_call: TRBD2; cdr3_nt: TGTGCCAGCAGTGAACGGACTAGCCCTGTTACCTACAATGAGCAGTTCTTC; cdr3_aa: CASSERTSPVTYNEQFF
v_call: TRBV28; j_call: TRBJ1-1; cdr3_length: 12; clone_size: .; d_call: .; cdr3_nt: TGTGCCAGCAGTCCCCCCAAAACTGAAGCTTTCTTT; cdr3_aa: CASSPPKTEAFF
v_call: TRBV29-1; j_call: TRBJ2-7; cdr3_length: 13; clone_size: .; d_call: .; cdr3_nt: TGCAGCGGGCTGAGCAGGGGTCTCCACGAGCAGTACTTC; cdr3_aa: CSGLSRGLHEQYF
v_call: TRBV4-1; j_call: TRBJ1-5; cdr3_length: 15; clone_size: .; d_call: .; cdr3_nt: TGCGCCAGCAGCCTGGAGGGCTCGGGTTTGCAGCCCCAGCATTTT; cdr3_aa: CASSLEGSGLQPQHF
v_call: TRBV11-2; j_call: TRBJ2-6; cdr3_length: 17; clone_size: .; d_call: .; cdr3_nt: TGTGCCAGCAGCTTAGATTTGGTGAGCTCTGGGGCCAACGTCCTGACTTTC; cdr3_aa: CASSLDLVSSGANVLTF
v_call: TRBV7-3; j_call: TRBJ1-2; cdr3_length: 14; clone_size: .; d_call: TRBD1; cdr3_nt: TGTGCCAGCAGCTTACGAGGGGGCGAGGATGGCTACACCTTC; cdr3_aa: CASSLRGGEDGYTF
v_call: TRBV18; j_call: TRBJ2-2; cdr3_length: 15; clone_size: .; d_call: .; cdr3_nt: TGTGCCAGCTCACCAGAGACAGGGAACACCGGGGAGCTGTTTTTT; cdr3_aa: CASSPETGNTGELFF
v_call: TRBV7-2; j_call: TRBJ1-1; cdr3_length: 14; clone_size: .; d_call: .; cdr3_nt: TGTGCCAGCAGCTTGAGGGAGGTGAACACTGAAGCTTTCTTT; cdr3_aa: CASSLREVNTEAFF
v_call: TRBV23-1; j_call: TRBJ1-1; cdr3_length: 17; clone_size: .; d_call: .; cdr3_nt: TGCGCCAGCAGTCAGAAACCTCCGGGTCCTTTAGACACTGAAGCTTTCTTT; cdr3_aa: CASSQKPPGPLDTEAFF
v_call: TRBV6-1; j_call: TRBJ1-6; cdr3_length: 13; clone_size: few; d_call: .; cdr3_nt: TGTGCCAGCAGTGAGGACAGTAATTCACCCCTCCACTTT; cdr3_aa: CASSEDSNSPLHF
v_call: TRBV12-3/TRBV12-4; j_call: TRBJ1-2; cdr3_length: 11; clone_size: .; d_call: .; cdr3_nt: TGTGCCAGCAGTTTACGCTATGGCTACACCTTC; cdr3_aa: CASSLRYGYTF
v_call: TRBV7-2; j_call: TRBJ2-7; cdr3_length: 19; clone_size: .; d_call: TRBD2; cdr3_nt: TGTGCCAGCAGCTCGCGCACCGGGAAGGGGACTAGCGGGAGGTACGAGCAGTACTTC; cdr3_aa: CASSSRTGKGTSGRYEQYF
v_call: TRBV10-2; j_call: TRBJ2-2; cdr3_length: 16; clone_size: .; d_call: .; cdr3_nt: TGCGCCAGCTCCACCGGTACGCGTATGGAGACCGGGGAGCTGTTTTTT; cdr3_aa: CASSTGTRMETGELFF
v_call: TRBV18; j_call: TRBJ1-1; cdr3_length: 13; clone_size: .; d_call: TRBD1; cdr3_nt: TGTGCCAGCTCAGTAGACAGGGACACTGAAGCTTTCTTT; cdr3_aa: CASSVDRDTEAFF
v_call: TRBV19; j_call: TRBJ2-5; cdr3_length: 13; clone_size: .; d_call: TRBD2; cdr3_nt: TGTGCCAGTAGTGCTACTAGCGTGGAGACCCAGTACTTC; cdr3_aa: CASSATSVETQYF
v_call: TRBV5-1; j_call: TRBJ1-1; cdr3_length: 15; clone_size: .; d_call: TRBD1; cdr3_nt: TGCGCCAGCAGCTTGGCGCAGGGGGCTTTCACTGAAGCTTTCTTT; cdr3_aa: CASSLAQGAFTEAFF
v_call: TRBV9; j_call: TRBJ2-2; cdr3_length: 16; clone_size: once; d_call: TRBD1; cdr3_nt: TGTGCCAGCAGCAGGGGGACAGACAAGAACACCGGGGAGCTGTTTTTT; cdr3_aa: CASSRGTDKNTGELFF
v_call: TRBV18; j_call: TRBJ2-5; cdr3_length: 15; clone_size: .; d_call: TRBD2; cdr3_nt: TGTGCCAGCTCACCAGATGCGGGGGGGCAAGAGACCCAGTACTTC; cdr3_aa: CASSPDAGGQETQYF
v_call: TRBV10-1; j_call: TRBJ2-7; cdr3_length: 16; clone_size: .; d_call: TRBD1; cdr3_nt: TGCGCCAGCAGTGACCCCCGCGGGACAGGCGCCTACGAGCAGTACTTC; cdr3_aa: CASSDPRGTGAYEQYF
v_call: TRBV7-9; j_call: TRBJ2-5; cdr3_length: 15; clone_size: .; d_call: TRBD1; cdr3_nt: TGTGCCAGCAGCCTTACCGGGACAGCTAAAGAGACCCAGTACTTC; cdr3_aa: CASSLTGTAKETQYF